These T cell receptor beta chains were read from a single sample in a study of T-cell memory formation after mild COVID-19. One entry per CDR3 protein, called by TCRdb with MiXCR from the 5' RACE reads. Counted here are roughly 300,000 distinct CDR3 sequences, around 13% occurring once; the ten biggest clones make up approximately 22%. The sequencing input was PBMCs or a T cell subset sorted from them (not recorded which). These receptors were taken from a young man who had mild COVID-19 (a few samples of this study predate the infection). Cell type and time point are not known. CDR3s leave out the opening cysteine and the closing phenylalanine or tryptophan. D genes are given only for firm matches.

TRBV4-1,TRBJ2-3,NA,ASSPLRGLGGDTQY
TRBV28,TRBJ2-4,NA,ASSLSSKNIQY
TRBV4-1,TRBJ2-7,TRBD2,ASSSPERGSYEQY
TRBV4-2,TRBJ2-1,NA,ASSQDTGESYNEQF
TRBV6-5,TRBJ2-1,NA,ASSYVRGEQF
TRBV7-9,TRBJ1-4,NA,ASSPVSEKLF
TRBV6-5,TRBJ2-3,TRBD2,ASSYASGDTDTQY
TRBV20-1,TRBJ2-5,TRBD2,SAVSGGKETQY
TRBV9,TRBJ2-5,TRBD2,ASSVGPAGGETQY
TRBV7-9,TRBJ2-5,NA,ASSPLEETQY
TRBV7-2,TRBJ2-4,NA,ASSFGFAKNIQY
TRBV11-2,TRBJ2-5,TRBD2,ASSPGTSGGDRETQY
TRBV15,TRBJ2-5,NA,ATSRGSGIQETQY
TRBV7-9,TRBJ2-5,NA,ASSLATGHKETQY
TRBV4-1,TRBJ1-5,TRBD1,ASIVGTGDYQPQH